The rows below give T cell receptor beta chains drawn from one sample of a study of identical twins. Using its own MiXCR run on the 5' RACE reads, TCRdb lists one record per CDR3 protein. The sample contains about 430,000 distinct CDR3 sequences, about a fifth of which appear only once. The sequenced material came from naive T cells sorted from blood. Every receptor here comes from a man aged 45 to 65 in good health. Both conserved end residues are part of each CDR3. D genes are given only for firm matches. Size values are once, few and many counts, or a class for expanded clones, and some rows have none.

clone_size	v_call	d_call	j_call	cdr3_nt	cdr3_aa
NA	TRBV19	NA	TRBJ2-1	TGTGCCAGTAGTTCCCGGGACGAGCAGTTCTTC	CASSSRDEQFF
many	TRBV20-1	TRBD2	TRBJ2-5	TGCAGTGCTAGAGATCTCCTAGCGGGAGCGTCGGAGACCCAGTACTTC	CSARDLLAGASETQYF
NA	TRBV3-1	TRBD1	TRBJ1-1	TGTGCCAGCAGCCCTAGGGACAGGACCACTGAAGCTTTCTTT	CASSPRDRTTEAFF
NA	TRBV5-1	TRBD2	TRBJ2-3	TGCGCCAGCAGCACACCGGGACTAGCGGGTTCAAGCACAGATACGCAGTATTTT	CASSTPGLAGSSTDTQYF
NA	TRBV25-1	NA	TRBJ2-5	TGTGCCAGCAGTGAATCGACAGGAATGCAAGAGACCCAGTACTTC	CASSESTGMQETQYF
few	TRBV7-2	NA	TRBJ2-3	TGTGCCAGCAGCTTGGACCGTACGCAGTATTTT	CASSLDRTQYF
few	TRBV15	TRBD1	TRBJ2-7	TGTGCCACCAGCAGTACTGCCGGGACAGGGGGTCGATTCGAGCAGTACTTC	CATSSTAGTGGRFEQYF
NA	TRBV15	NA	TRBJ2-1	TGTGCCACCAGCAGGGGCCCGACTAAGGGTCCCTACAATGAGCAGTTCTTC	CATSRGPTKGPYNEQFF
many	TRBV5-6	NA	TRBJ2-3	TGTGCCAGCAGCTTAACCCCTACAGATACGCAGTATTTT	CASSLTPTDTQYF
many	TRBV9	TRBD2	TRBJ2-2	TGTGCCAGCAGCGCGCCCCGGGGTAGCGGGGACACCGGGGAGCTGTTTTTT	CASSAPRGSGDTGELFF
few	TRBV5-1	TRBD1	TRBJ2-3	TGCGCCAGCAGCATTAGACAGGGGGCCATCACAGATACGCAGTATTTT	CASSIRQGAITDTQYF
NA	TRBV14	TRBD2	TRBJ2-1	TGTGCCAGCAGCCGTGGCGGGAGGGGTTCCTACAATGAGCAGTTCTTC	CASSRGGRGSYNEQFF
NA	TRBV27	NA	TRBJ2-7	TGTGCCAGCAGACCTGACTTCTCCTACGAGCAGTACTTC	CASRPDFSYEQYF
few	TRBV7-9	TRBD2	TRBJ2-1	TGTGCCAGCAGCTTAGATGGACTAGCGAGAAATGAGCAGTTCTTC	CASSLDGLARNEQFF
few	TRBV20-1	TRBD2	TRBJ2-3	TGCAGTGCCGCGTCGCGGGGGGGGCTGGGAGATACGCAGTATTTT	CSAASRGGLGDTQYF
NA	TRBV2	TRBD1	TRBJ2-5	TGTGCCAGCTTGGACAGGGGGAAGTGGACCCAGTACTTC	CASLDRGKWTQYF
NA	TRBV7-3	NA	TRBJ2-1	TGTGCCAGCAGCCTCGCAACGGGTTTGGGGAATGAGCAGTTCTTC	CASSLATGLGNEQFF
few	TRBV5-1	NA	TRBJ1-2	TGCGCCAGCAGCTTGGAAAATAACTATGGCTACACCTTC	CASSLENNYGYTF
NA	TRBV10-3	TRBD2	TRBJ2-5	TGTGCCATCAGTGAGTCACCAGGGCTAGCGGGGGACCAAGAGACCCAGTACTTC	CAISESPGLAGDQETQYF
few	TRBV5-8	NA	TRBJ2-5	TGTGCCAGCAGCCGAGACACAGAGACCCAGTACTTC	CASSRDTETQYF
few	TRBV11-2	NA	TRBJ2-1	TGTGCCAGCAGCCCGGAAAGGCCCGGTTTCAGCTCCTACAATGAGCAGTTCTTC	CASSPERPGFSSYNEQFF
few	TRBV5-1	NA	TRBJ2-3	TGCGCCAGCAGCTCAGACAATTCGGATACGCAGTATTTT	CASSSDNSDTQYF
many	TRBV10-3	NA	TRBJ2-1	TGTGCCATCAGTGAGGGCCCGGGGGAGCAGTTCTTC	CAISEGPGEQFF
NA	TRBV24-1	TRBD1	TRBJ2-1	TGTGCCACCAGTGATACCGGGACAGGGGGGCAGTTCTTC	CATSDTGTGGQFF
many	TRBV12-3/TRBV12-4	TRBD1	TRBJ1-1	TGTGCCAGCAGCCATTCTACCACAGGGGCGAACACTGAAGCTTTCTTT	CASSHSTTGANTEAFF
few	TRBV6-2/TRBV6-3	NA	TRBJ2-2	TGTGCCAGCAGAAGGCGGGCCTGGGACGGGGAGCTGTTTTTT	CASRRRAWDGELFF
NA	TRBV18	NA	TRBJ2-2	TGTGCCAGCTCACCTAGACGTGACGGGGAGCTGTTTTTT	CASSPRRDGELFF
few	TRBV20-1	NA	TRBJ2-1	TGCAGTGCTAGAGATCGGGCCCCAGTGGGCCGTAGCTACAATGAGCAGTTCTTC	CSARDRAPVGRSYNEQFF